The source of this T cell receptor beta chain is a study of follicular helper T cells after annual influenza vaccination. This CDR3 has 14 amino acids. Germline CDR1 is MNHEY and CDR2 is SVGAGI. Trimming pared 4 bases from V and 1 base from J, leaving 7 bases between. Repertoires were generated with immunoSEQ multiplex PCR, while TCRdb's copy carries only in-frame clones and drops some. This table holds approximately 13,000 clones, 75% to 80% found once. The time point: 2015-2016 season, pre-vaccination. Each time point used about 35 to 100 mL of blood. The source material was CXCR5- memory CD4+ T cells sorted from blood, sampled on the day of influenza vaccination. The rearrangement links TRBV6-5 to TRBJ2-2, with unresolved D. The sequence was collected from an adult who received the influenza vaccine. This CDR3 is CASSFRRNTGELFF. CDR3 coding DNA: TGTGCCAGCAGTTTCCGACGGAACACCGGGGAGCTGTTTTTT.